This is a list of T cell receptor beta chains from one sample in a study of shared clonotypes between healthy human individuals. The method was immunoSEQ multiplex PCR; TCRdb's version includes in-frame clones alone and lacks a portion of them. The table records 1,400,000 or so clones, approximately 98.5% of them present only once. The specimen sequenced was naive CD4+ T cells sorted from blood. Receptor source: a man aged 25 to 45 in good health. Each CDR3 is given with its conserved first and last residue. A D gene is named only where the DNA matches it firmly. Not all rows give a size; the values are once, few, many and, for expanded clones, a class.

d_call	clone_size	j_call	v_call	cdr3_aa	cdr3_nt
-	-	TRBJ2-5	TRBV5-5	CASSLGRPTQETQYF	TGTGCCAGCAGCTTGGGCAGACCAACCCAAGAGACCCAGTACTTC
TRBD1	-	TRBJ1-2	TRBV19	CASKGGLKDYGYTF	TGTGCCAGTAAAGGGGGCCTGAAGGACTATGGCTACACCTTC
TRBD2	-	TRBJ2-7	TRBV6-5	CASSYWTSGAYEQYF	TGTGCCAGCAGTTACTGGACTAGCGGCGCCTACGAGCAGTACTTC
-	-	TRBJ2-7	TRBV20-1	CSASRKEQYF	TGCAGTGCTAGTAGGAAGGAGCAGTACTTC
-	once	TRBJ1-5	TRBV5-1	CASSLNTGGNQPQHF	TGCGCCAGCAGCTTGAATACAGGCGGCAATCAGCCCCAGCATTTT
-	-	TRBJ1-2	TRBV9	CASSVVGTGDYGYTF	TGTGCCAGCAGCGTAGTCGGGACGGGGGATTATGGCTACACCTTC
TRBD2	-	TRBJ2-3	TRBV2	CASSRDGASGTDTQYF	TGTGCCAGCAGTCGGGACGGGGCTAGCGGGACAGATACGCAGTATTTT
-	-	TRBJ2-5	TRBV7-2	CASSFRGGGETQYF	TGTGCCAGCAGCTTCAGGGGTGGCGGAGAGACCCAGTACTTC
-	-	TRBJ1-2	TRBV20-1	CSARRGFGYTF	TGCAGTGCTAGGAGAGGGTTCGGCTACACCTTC
-	-	TRBJ1-1	TRBV6-5	CASSYSANTEAFF	TGTGCCAGCAGTTACTCAGCGAACACTGAAGCTTTCTTT
TRBD1	-	TRBJ2-7	TRBV19	CASSADRGRSEQYF	TGTGCCAGTAGTGCTGACAGGGGTCGTAGCGAGCAGTACTTC
TRBD1	-	TRBJ1-4	TRBV27	CASSPPGRGAEKLFF	TGTGCCAGCAGTCCCCCCGGCAGGGGGGCTGAAAAACTGTTTTTT
-	-	TRBJ2-1	TRBV25-1	CASSSLASSYNEQFF	TGTGCCAGCAGCTCTCTAGCGTCGTCCTACAATGAGCAGTTCTTC
TRBD2	-	TRBJ2-1	TRBV2	CASSEASLATEQFF	TGTGCCAGCAGTGAAGCCTCACTAGCGACAGAGCAGTTCTTC
-	-	TRBJ1-2	TRBV6-5	CASSQGRGASGYTF	TGTGCCAGCAGTCAAGGACGAGGGGCGAGCGGCTACACCTTC
-	-	TRBJ1-1	TRBV5-6	CASTSFWGTEAFF	TGTGCCAGCACCAGCTTTTGGGGCACTGAAGCTTTCTTT
TRBD2	-	TRBJ2-7	TRBV28	CASSFGRPYEQYF	TGTGCCAGCAGTTTCGGGAGGCCCTACGAGCAGTACTTC
TRBD1	-	TRBJ2-3	TRBV15	CATAGQGITDTQYF	TGTGCCACCGCGGGACAGGGGATAACAGATACGCAGTATTTT
TRBD1	once	TRBJ2-7	TRBV18	CASSPVPGQSFSYEQYF	TGTGCCAGCTCACCGGTGCCGGGACAGTCATTCTCCTACGAGCAGTACTTC
-	-	TRBJ1-1	TRBV10-1	CASSQDIYTEAFF	TGCGCCAGCAGTCAGGACATCTACACTGAAGCTTTCTTT
-	-	TRBJ1-2	TRBV5-4	CASSSGGSRTRYGYTF	TGTGCCAGCAGCTCTGGGGGCAGTAGGACGAGGTATGGCTACACCTTC
-	-	TRBJ2-1	TRBV28	CASSTRGGQSYNEQFF	TGTGCCAGCAGTACACGCGGGGGACAGTCTTACAATGAGCAGTTCTTC